This T cell receptor beta chain was sequenced during a study of radiotherapy plus CTLA-4 blockade in lung cancer. Study in general: In less than 20% of patients, objective responses were seen; roughly 28% had disease control.

Enrolled patients, whose metastatic non-small-cell lung cancer was chemo-refractory, received focal radiation plus CTLA-4 blockade with ipilimumab. The method was immunoSEQ multiplex PCR; TCRdb's version includes in-frame clones alone and lacks a portion of them. The sample yields approximately 110,000 clones, around 84% seen once. Germline loops: CDR1 MNHEY, CDR2 SVGAGI. Trimming took 5 bases from V and 7 from J; bases not matched to a gene: 5. The CDR3 is 15 amino acids. In regard to this clone: Its specificity is unknown.

The study's findings and limits: Peripheral blood showed expansion of tumor-derived TCR clones after radiotherapy and ipilimumab. The best predictor of response was reported to be early blood T cell clone dynamics, with interferon-beta.

The sequence was collected from a human donor with non-small cell lung cancer that progressed on radiotherapy plus ipilimumab. Some clones in this sample may be carry-over from other donors' samples. Sequencing used peripheral blood, obtained from a patient treated with radiotherapy plus ipilimumab. This sequence joins TRBV6-5 and TRBJ1-6, with 10 bases that match TRBD1. The CDR3 spells CASSPGDRGNSPLHF. The CDR3 DNA is TGTGCCAGCAGTCCCGGGGACAGGGGCAATTCACCCCTCCACTTT.